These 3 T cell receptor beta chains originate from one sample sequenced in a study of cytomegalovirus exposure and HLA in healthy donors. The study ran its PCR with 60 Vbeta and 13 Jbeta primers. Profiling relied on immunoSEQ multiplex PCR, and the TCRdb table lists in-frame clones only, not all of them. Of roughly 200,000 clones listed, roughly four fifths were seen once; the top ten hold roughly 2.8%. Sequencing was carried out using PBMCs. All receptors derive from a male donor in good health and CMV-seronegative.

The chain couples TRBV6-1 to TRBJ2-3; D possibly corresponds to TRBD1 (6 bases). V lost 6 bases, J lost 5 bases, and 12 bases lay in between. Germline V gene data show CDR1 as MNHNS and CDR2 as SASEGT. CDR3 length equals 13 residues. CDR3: CASRGTIRDTQYF. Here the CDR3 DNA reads TGTGCCAGCAGAGGGACAATCAGAGATACGCAGTATTTT.

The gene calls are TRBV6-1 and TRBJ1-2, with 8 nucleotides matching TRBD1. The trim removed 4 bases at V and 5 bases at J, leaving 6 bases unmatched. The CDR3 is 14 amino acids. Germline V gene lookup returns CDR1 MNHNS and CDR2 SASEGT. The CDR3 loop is CASSATGGWYGYTF. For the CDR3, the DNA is TGTGCCAGCAGTGCCACAGGGGGATGGTATGGCTACACCTTC.

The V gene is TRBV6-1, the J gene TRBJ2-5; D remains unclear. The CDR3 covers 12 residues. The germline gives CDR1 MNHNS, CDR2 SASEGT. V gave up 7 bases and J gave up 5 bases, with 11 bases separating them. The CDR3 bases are TGTGCCAGCACCCCACAAGTTGAGACCCAGTACTTC. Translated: CASTPQVETQYF.